The 31 T cell receptor beta chains given below trace back to one sample, sequenced in a study of blood T cell repertoires in COVID-19 (dated by TCRdb to the early 2020s). The library was obtained by the immunoSEQ multiplex PCR assay. Not all clones reach the TCRdb copy of this immuneACCESS table, which keeps in-frame sequences only. Checked studies attribute under half of the gap to unresolved V genes and leave the rest unexplained. This sample gives about 62,000 clones in total; around 74% of them show up just once. The ten largest clones take up 5% to 7% of the sample. Sequenced sample: peripheral blood. The receptors originated from a woman between 45 and 60 years old with active or convalescent COVID-19.

The V gene is TRBV7-3, the J gene TRBJ1-2; D might be TRBD1 (6 bases). The CDR3 contains 13 residues. V lost 5 bases and J 7 bases, leaving 14 bases between the germline ends. The germline gives CDR1 SGHTA, CDR2 FQGTGA. CDR3 residues: CASSPSGDSGYTF. The DNA of the CDR3 is TGTGCCAGCAGCCCCTCAGGGGATAGTGGCTACACCTTC.

The rearrangement joins TRBV29-1 to TRBJ2-1; 9 positions match TRBD1. Looked up from germline, CDR1 is SQVTM and CDR2 is ANQGSEA. The J segment lost 2 bases and the V segment lost 1 base, leaving 6 bases of the junction unmatched. CDR3 length: 16 amino acids. The CDR3 is CSVEGGRDRAYNEQFF. CDR3 nucleotide sequence: TGCAGCGTTGAAGGTGGGCGGGACAGGGCCTACAATGAGCAGTTCTTC.

The chain couples TRBV12-3 or TRBV12-4 to TRBJ1-1, with TRBD1 matching 9 bases. V dropped 6 bases and J dropped 4; count of bases not matched to a gene: 3. The CDR3 is made up of 13 amino acids. The CDR3, as DNA: TGTGCCAGCAGGCAGGACAGGGGCACTGAAGCTTTCTTT. Translated, it gives CASRQDRGTEAFF.

The chain uses TRBV2 and TRBJ1-1; no definite D call. V was trimmed by 0 bases and J by 11 bases, leaving 19 bases between them. This CDR3 has 15 residues. Germline V gene sequence: CDR1 SNHLY, CDR2 FYNNEI. CDR3 sequence reads: CASSEALLASLGAFF. CDR3 DNA sequence: TGTGCCAGCAGTGAAGCGCTTCTTGCCTCCCTCGGGGCTTTCTTT.

The gene calls are TRBV5-4 and TRBJ1-1; D might be TRBD1 (6 bases). Germline-derived CDR1 and CDR2 are SGHNT and YYREEE (reference sequence). The V end was cut by 0 bases, the J end by 0 bases, with 6 bases between. The CDR3 contains 14 residues. For the CDR3, the DNA is TGTGCCAGCAGCTTGGGGGGGCTGAACACTGAAGCTTTCTTT. It codes for CASSLGGLNTEAFF.

This sequence joins TRBV12-3 or TRBV12-4 and TRBJ1-3; D might be TRBD1 (5 bases). The CDR3 loop spans 13 amino acids. The V end lost 2 bases, the J end lost 4 bases, and 6 bases lay between the germline ends. In DNA, the CDR3 is TGTGCCAGCAGTTTACAGGGAGGAAACACCATATATTTT. Protein: CASSLQGGNTIYF.

The chain joins TRBV7-2 to TRBJ2-5, with D possibly being TRBD2 (5 bases). The CDR3 runs 13 residues. The V gene's germline CDR1 is SGHTA and CDR2 FQGNSA. Deletions cut 5 bases from V and 5 bases from J, with 12 bases between. CDR3 DNA sequence: TGTGCCAGCAGCCCTCAAGGAGGCGAGACCCAGTACTTC. Translating gives CASSPQGGETQYF. The whole variable domain, remainder taken from reference TRBV7-2 and TRBJ2-5, is GAGVSQSPSNKVTEKGKDVELRCDPISGHTALYWYRQSLGQGLEFLIYFQGNSAPDKSGLPSDRFSAERTGGSVSTLTIQRTQQEDSAVYLCASSPQGGETQYFGPGTRLLVL.

The CDR3 DNA sequence: TGTGCCAGCAGCCTGGGCGGGCACACCGGGGAGCTGTTTTTT. Protein sequence: CASSLGGHTGELFF. The rearrangement links TRBV3-1 (or the pseudogene TRBV3-2) to TRBJ2-2; D is perhaps TRBD2 (5 bases). The CDR3 loop spans 14 amino acids. V was clipped by 4 bases and J by 3 bases, with 9 bases between them. Germline CDR1 LGHDT, CDR2 YNNKEL (reference sequence).

In its sample, this clone was seen a few times. The chain carries TRBV7-8 and TRBJ1-6, with 8 positions matching TRBD1. The J segment lost 2 bases and the V segment lost 5 bases, leaving 2 bases of the junction unmatched. This CDR3 is 15 amino acids long. Germline values: CDR1 SGHVS, CDR2 FQNEAQ. The CDR3 DNA is TGTGCCAGCAGCCACAGGGGGACCTATAATTCACCCCTCCACTTT. Residues: CASSHRGTYNSPLHF.

Only one count was recorded for this clone. This chain joins TRBV7-9 and TRBJ2-7, with TRBD2 as a possible D gene (6 bases). The CDR3 runs to 12 residues. V lost 4 bases to trimming and J lost 5 bases, with 9 bases between them. The germline gives CDR1 SEHNR, CDR2 FQNEAQ (reference sequence). This CDR3 is CASSSSGDEQYF. The CDR3 region has the DNA TGTGCCAGCAGCTCCTCGGGGGACGAGCAGTACTTC.

This clone was counted at least ten times. The rearrangement links TRBV7-9 to TRBJ2-6, with D possibly matching TRBD2 (6 bases). V gave up 5 bases and J gave up 2 bases, with 13 bases separating them. Germline assignment: CDR1 SEHNR and CDR2 FQNEAQ (reference sequence). The CDR3 contains 16 residues. The CDR3 spells CASSGLRAAGANVLTF. The CDR3 DNA follows: TGTGCCAGCAGCGGACTAAGGGCGGCTGGGGCCAACGTCCTGACTTTC.

The chain uses TRBV3-1 (or the pseudogene TRBV3-2) and TRBJ2-3, with 7 bases aligning to TRBD1. V was clipped by 5 bases and J by 0 bases; unmatched bases: 2. The CDR3 length is 14 residues. Germline CDR1 reads LGHDT; CDR2 reads YNNKEL (reference sequence). The CDR3 DNA sequence: TGTGCCAGCAGCGACAGGGCTAGCACAGATACGCAGTATTTT. It is translated as CASSDRASTDTQYF.

This rearrangement joins TRBV9 to TRBJ2-5; D remains unclear. Germline assignment: CDR1 SGDLS and CDR2 YYNGEE. The CDR3 runs to 12 residues. Deletions cut 7 bases from V and 5 bases from J, with 12 bases between. The DNA of the CDR3 is TGTGCCAGCCTTCCAGGTGGGGAGACCCAGTACTTC. This encodes CASLPGGETQYF.

The chain is built from TRBV5-4 and TRBJ2-3; the D gene is possibly TRBD2 (6 bases). The V gene lost 3 bases and the J gene lost 0 bases, with 11 bases spanning the gap. In germline, CDR1 is SGHNT, CDR2 YYREEE (reference sequence). This CDR3 comprises 15 residues. The CDR3: CASSSMGGSTDTQYF. The CDR3 DNA reads as TGTGCCAGCAGCTCCATGGGAGGAAGCACAGATACGCAGTATTTT.

The V gene is TRBV2, the J gene TRBJ1-1, with unresolved D. Germline V gene lookup returns CDR1 SNHLY and CDR2 FYNNEI. The CDR3 has 12 amino acids. Trimming stripped 7 bases from V and 1 base from J, with 7 bases between. The CDR3: CASTLTNTEAFF. The DNA of the CDR3 is TGTGCCAGCACGCTAACGAACACTGAAGCTTTCTTT.

The genes are TRBV11-1 and TRBJ2-3; D is possibly TRBD1 (5 bases). Trimming removed 5 bases from V and 3 bases from J, with 18 bases in between. The CDR3 sequence is 16 residues long. The germline CDR1 and CDR2 sequences are SGHAT and FQDESV (reference sequence). Here the CDR3 reads CASSPGGSSGTDTQYF. The DNA for the CDR3 is TGTGCCAGCAGCCCCGGTGGCTCCTCAGGGACAGATACGCAGTATTTT.

To note about this clone: The junction does not match germline at one end; this may be a read error. The CDR3 region is CASTLGTGWHGYTF. As DNA, the CDR3 is TGTGCCAGCACCTTAGGGACAGGGTGGCATGGCTACACCTTC. The chain is built from TRBV7-9 and TRBJ1-2; 9 nucleotides agree with TRBD1. This CDR3 comprises 14 residues. CDR1 is SEHNR and CDR2 is FQNEAQ in the germline V gene (reference sequence). Using reference TRBV7-9 and TRBJ1-2 for the parts outside the CDR3, the full variable domain is DTGVSQNPRHKITKRGQNVTFRCDPISEHNRLYWYRQTLGQGPEFLTYFQNEAQLEKSRLLSDRFSAERPKGSFSTLEIQRTEQGDSAMYLCASTLGTGWHGYTFGSGTRLTVV.

This sequence joins TRBV13 and TRBJ1-5; 7 positions match TRBD1. This CDR3 comprises 15 residues. With V trimmed by 4 bases and J by 5 bases, 8 bases remained unmatched. Germline CDR1 and CDR2: PRHDT and FYEKMQ (reference sequence). In nucleotides, the CDR3 is TGTGCCAGCAGCTCTGGGTCCAGGGGGGATCAGCCCCAGCATTTT. The encoded protein is CASSSGSRGDQPQHF.

A single count supports this clone. The J gene is TRBJ1-1, the V gene TRBV5-4; maybe TRBD1 (5 bases). The CDR3 sequence is 14 residues long. Germline values: CDR1 SGHNT, CDR2 YYREEE (reference sequence). Deletions cut 3 bases from V and 4 bases from J, with 13 bases between. This CDR3 reads CASSSPGGGTEAFF. DNA for the CDR3: TGTGCCAGCAGCTCCCCCGGGGGGGGCACTGAAGCTTTCTTT.

The chain recombines TRBV27 with TRBJ2-3; 7 positions agree with TRBD2. Germline V gives CDR1 MNHEY, CDR2 SMNVEV (reference sequence). V gave up 6 bases and J gave up 12 bases; unmatched junction bases: 9. This CDR3 is built from 12 residues. This CDR3 is CASSAGTIDQYF. The CDR3 bases are TGTGCCAGCAGCGCGGGGACTATCGATCAGTATTTT.

Comment on this clone: Compared with germline, one end of the junction differs, possibly owing to a read error. The chain has TRBV7-2 and TRBJ2-3, with TRBD2 matching 8 bases. This CDR3 is 15 amino acids long. CDR1 is SGHTA and CDR2 is FQGNSA in the germline V gene. The CDR3 spells CASSLMGLGTGTQYF. As DNA, the CDR3 is TGTGCCAGCAGCTTAATGGGACTAGGCACAGGTACGCAGTATTTT.

This clone was recorded once. The chain has TRBV4-2 and TRBJ1-2; 7 nucleotides align to TRBD1. V lost 1 base and J lost 7; bases outside the gene matches: 18. This CDR3 has 18 amino acids. The germline V gene has CDR1 LGHNA and CDR2 YNFKEQ. In DNA form, the CDR3 reads TGTGCCAGCAGCCAAGCGCAAGGAGGGGGCGGTGTTCGGGGTGGCTACACCTTC. It translates to CASSQAQGGGGVRGGYTF.

The chain links TRBV29-1 to TRBJ2-3; 8 bases map to TRBD1. CDR1 SQVTM and CDR2 ANQGSEA come from the germline V gene. CDR3 length: 13 residues. Trimming removed 7 bases from V and 3 bases from J; junction bases left unmatched: 6. CDR3 DNA: TGCAGCGCCCGACAGGGGTCGACAGATACGCAGTATTTT. This sequence encodes CSARQGSTDTQYF.

The V gene is TRBV5-6, the J gene TRBJ1-2; D is undetermined. Between the trimmed V and J ends, which lost 0 bases and 5 bases, there was a span of 11 bases. CDR1 and CDR2 (germline): SGHDT, YYEEEE. The CDR3 spans 14 residues. In DNA form, the CDR3 reads TGTGCCAGCAGCTTGGAGGCCGGGTGGTATGGCTACACCTTC. It specifies CASSLEAGWYGYTF.

V gene TRBV2 combines with J gene TRBJ2-1, with 7 bases lining up with TRBD2. CDR1 SNHLY and CDR2 FYNNEI come from the germline V gene. V gave up 3 bases and J gave up 5 bases; unmatched junction bases: 1. This CDR3 spans 13 amino acids. The CDR3 is CASSELADNEQFF. The CDR3 nucleotides are TGTGCCAGCAGTGAGCTAGCGGACAATGAGCAGTTCTTC.

Comments on this clone: An end of the junction differs from the germline gene, which may be a read error. V and J are TRBV29-1 and TRBJ2-2; D not certain. The germline V gene encodes CDR1 SQVTM and CDR2 ANQGSEA. The CDR3 contains 15 residues. The CDR3 sequence is CSVEVGGPNIGELFF. The CDR3 nucleotides are TGCAGCGTTGAAGTAGGCGGCCCGAACATCGGGGAGCTGTTTTTT.

This clone has just one count. This chain uses TRBV14 with TRBJ1-2; D remains unclear. The germline gives CDR1 SGHDN, CDR2 FVKESK. The CDR3 is made up of 13 amino acids. Trimming took off 6 bases at V and 2 bases at J, with 10 bases between the two ends. The DNA for the CDR3 is TGTGCCAGCAGTCCACAGAGAAACTATGGCTACACCTTC. Translation gives CASSPQRNYGYTF. The complete variable domain, with remaining parts taken from reference TRBV14 and TRBJ1-2, reads EAGVTQFPSHSVIEKGQTVTLRCDPISGHDNLYWYRRVMGKEIKFLLHFVKESKQDESGMPNNRFLAERTGGTYSTLKVQPAELEDSGVYFCASSPQRNYGYTFGSGTRLTVV.

This chain connects TRBV5-8 to TRBJ1-1, with a possible D match to TRBD1 (6 bases). V lost 2 bases and J lost 1, with 15 bases in between. Germline V lookup: CDR1 SGHTS, CDR2 YDEGEE. This CDR3 has 16 residues. The CDR3 is CASSFVQGLSNTEAFF. The CDR3 DNA reads as TGTGCCAGCAGCTTCGTGCAGGGGCTATCGAACACTGAAGCTTTCTTT.

CDR3 in amino acids: CASSLRTGATDTQYF. The DNA of the CDR3 is TGTGCCAGCAGTTTGAGGACAGGGGCAACAGATACGCAGTATTTT. The rearrangement links TRBV28 to TRBJ2-3, with 9 bases matching TRBD1. Germline values: CDR1 MDHEN, CDR2 SYDVKM. Losses at the gene ends were 3 bases for V and 3 bases for J; bases not matched to a gene: 4. The CDR3 has 15 amino acids. Supplemented by reference TRBV28 and TRBJ2-3, the full variable domain reads DVKVTQSSRYLVKRTGEKVFLECVQDMDHENMFWYRQDPGLGLRLIYFSYDVKMKEKGDIPEGYSVSREKKERFSLILESASTNQTSMYLCASSLRTGATDTQYFGPGTRLTVL.

Here the CDR3 DNA reads TGTGCCAGCAGCAAAAGGGGGGGCTCCTACAATGAGCAGTTCTTC. Translation: CASSKRGGSYNEQFF. The J gene is TRBJ2-1, the V gene TRBV21-1; TRBD2 is the table's D call and was not checked against the DNA. TRBV21-1 is described as a pseudogene. This CDR3 has 15 amino acids.

This clone was observed a handful of times. This sequence joins TRBV4-3 and TRBJ2-1; no reliable D call. The CDR3 is 14 amino acids. Trimming cost V 4 bases and J 5 bases, with 12 bases left between them. CDR1 is LGHNA and CDR2 is YSLEER in the germline V gene. The CDR3: CASSPSRSNNEQFF. The DNA for the CDR3 is TGCGCCAGCAGCCCCTCTAGGTCCAACAATGAGCAGTTCTTC.